This TCR beta chain is from a study of T cells in Graves' hyperthyroidism and ophthalmopathy. Amplified TCR beta CDR3 regions derived from RNA transcripts. An initial round of RT-PCR targeting the TCR CDR3 relied on the HTBI primer set. TCRdb reprocessed the multiplex PCR reads with MiXCR, giving one entry per CDR3 protein. The data show 350,000 or so distinct CDR3 sequences, with 15% to 20% seen just once and around 15% held by the top ten. Many counts were recorded for this clonotype. The sequenced sample was blood. The source of this sequence is a woman aged 40 to 50 with Graves' ophthalmopathy.

The CDR3 sequence is CASSFRDRGTTEAFF. As DNA, the CDR3 is TGTGCCAGCAGCTTCAGGGACAGGGGTACGACTGAAGCTTTCTTT. The chain employs TRBV13 and TRBJ1-1, with TRBD1 matching over 10 bases. The CDR3 covers 15 residues. The trim removed 3 bases at V and 5 bases at J, leaving 6 bases unmatched. Germline loops: CDR1 PRHDT, CDR2 FYEKMQ (reference sequence). Using reference TRBV13 and TRBJ1-1 for the parts outside the CDR3, the full variable domain is AAGVIQSPRHLIKEKRETATLKCYPIPRHDTVYWYQQGPGQDPQFLISFYEKMQSDKGSIPDRFSAQQFSDYHSELNMSSLELGDSALYFCASSFRDRGTTEAFFGQGTRLTVV.